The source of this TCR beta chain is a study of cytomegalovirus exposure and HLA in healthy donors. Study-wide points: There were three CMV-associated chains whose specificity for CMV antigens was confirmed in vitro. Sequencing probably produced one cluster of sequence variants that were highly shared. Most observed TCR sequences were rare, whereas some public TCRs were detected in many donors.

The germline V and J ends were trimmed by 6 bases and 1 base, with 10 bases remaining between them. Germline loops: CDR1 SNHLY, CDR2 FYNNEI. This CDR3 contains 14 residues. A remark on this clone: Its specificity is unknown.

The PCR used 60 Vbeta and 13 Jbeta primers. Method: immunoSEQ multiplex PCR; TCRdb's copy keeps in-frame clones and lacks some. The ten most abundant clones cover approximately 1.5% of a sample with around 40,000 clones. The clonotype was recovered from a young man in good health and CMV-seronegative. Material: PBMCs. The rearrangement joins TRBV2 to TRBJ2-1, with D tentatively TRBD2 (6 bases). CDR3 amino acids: CASRGSGSYNEQFF. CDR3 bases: TGTGCCAGCAGAGGTAGCGGTTCCTACAATGAGCAGTTCTTC.